This TCR beta chain was documented in a study of blood T cell repertoires in COVID-19 (dated by TCRdb to 2018 to 2020). In terms of the full investigation: Samples from collaborators originated in the United States, Italy and Spain and spanned both the acute and convalescent phases of COVID-19. The material from the prospective study consisted of cDNA or gDNA derived from T cells, B-cell-depleted T cells, or PBMCs. Deeply sampled blood TCRbeta repertoires from subjects exposed to, actively infected with, or recovered from COVID-19 were included in the dataset. A freely available public database, intended as a resource for researchers studying the immune response to SARS-CoV-2, is where the repertoires were released. The samples were drawn from the first 160 participants of the ongoing ImmuneRACE study and from 1,254 subjects provided by 6 global collaborators. The sample metadata nearly always contained a de-identified subject ID, COVID-19 status, age in years and sex. Where HLA class I and class II types were available, the types were taken from metadata supplied by the sample provider, not from assay-based typing. Study-level results and caveats: The amount of clinical and demographic metadata varied by source and participant and was provided uncurated.

CDR1 and CDR2, per the germline V gene (reference sequence), are MNHNY and SVGAGI. Trimmed from V: 11 bases; trimmed from J: 8 bases; junction bases lacking a gene match: 3. The CDR3 sequence holds 11 residues, the cysteine and phenylalanine included. Only the CDR3 DNA stays, 33 bases, in frame from base 1. TCRbeta CDR3 regions were amplified from genomic DNA by means of the immunoSEQ Assay, a bias-controlled multiplex PCR. The authors' analysis ran thus. Within the assay, amplification of reference gene primers was used to estimate how many nucleated cells each sample contained. To quantify the absolute abundance of each unique TCRbeta CDR3 rearrangement, sequence reads were collapsed and filtered. For each sample, productive Simpson clonality was calculated as the square root of Simpson's diversity index across productive rearrangements. TCRdb limited this immuneACCESS table to in-frame rearrangements with V and J called. A share of clones is missing; checked studies link under half to unresolved V genes, and the rest is unexplained. The V and J calls and the clone size are those of that table, but D and trimming were determined from the DNA. The table for this sample lists around 150,000 clones; 75% to 85% of them were counted only once. The ten largest clones represent about 5% of the sample.

Regarding this clone: The antigen this receptor binds is unknown. One base away there is no much larger clone; base qualities are not given.

The collaborating institutions used their own protocols to collect whole blood in K2EDTA tubes. For TCRbeta analysis, collaborators shipped samples as frozen whole blood, isolated PBMCs, or DNA extracted from either of those sample types. This sequence uses TRBV6-6 and TRBJ1-3, with 10 bases matching TRBD1. The source of this sequence is a woman aged 50 to 60 with acute or convalescent COVID-19. The sample taken for sequencing was peripheral blood. The DNA sequence reads TGTGCCTGCGGACAGGGGGACACCATATATTTT. This gives the protein CACGQGDTIYF.